This TCR beta chain originates from a study of T cell changes during pregnancy in multiple sclerosis. CDR1 and CDR2 from the germline V gene are MNHNS and SASEGT. The CDR3 runs 15 residues. The V gene end was trimmed by 7 bases and the J gene end by 0 bases; junction bases not matched to a gene: 4. This clone was found a few times. Libraries were prepared by immunoSEQ multiplex PCR; TCRdb keeps only in-frame clonotypes and omits some of them. The sample carries about 40,000 clones, roughly 93% recorded once. The chain has TRBV6-1 and TRBJ2-1; 9 bases agree with TRBD1. The clonotype originates from a female donor with multiple sclerosis, enrolled in a pregnancy study. Material: PBMCs (not recorded whether the cells were cultured). CDR3 residues: CASTLTGGSYNEQFF. CDR3 coding DNA: TGTGCCAGCACCCTGACAGGGGGCTCCTACAATGAGCAGTTCTTC.